The 4 T cell receptor beta chains reported below all come from one sample, sequenced in a study of CXCR3-negative and CXCR3-positive naive CD8 T cells. Overall study results and limits: Relative to CXCR3-negative naive cells, CXCR3-positive naive cells had more hydrophobic TRB CDR3s.

Antigens of these TCRs are unknown. Libraries of TRB cDNA were made by 5' RACE and carried UMIs. TCRdb re-analyzed the 5' RACE reads; it lists each CDR3 protein once, without DNA. This table holds tens of thousands of distinct CDR3 sequences. The sample was naive CXCR3+ CD8+ T cells from blood. Regarding subset: CD45RO-CCR7+CD27+CD95- naive CD8+ T cells expressing CXCR3 (TNR3+). The receptors shown here come from a human donor in good health. Some clones in this sample may be carry-over from other donors' samples.

The CDR3 sequence is CATSRDRGNNSPLHF. The chain has TRBV15 and TRBJ1-6. Germline V gene sequence: CDR1 LNHNV, CDR2 YYDKDF (reference sequence). This CDR3 is 15 amino acids long. The full variable domain, completed using reference TRBV15 and TRBJ1-6, is DAMVIQNPRYQVTQFGKPVTLSCSQTLNHNVMYWYQQKSSQAPKLLFHYYDKDFNNEADTPDNFQSRRPNTSFCFLDIRSPGLGDTAMYLCATSRDRGNNSPLHFGNGTRLTVT.

This chain uses TRBV29-1 with TRBJ2-7. Germline V gene lookup returns CDR1 SQVTM and CDR2 ANQGSEA. The CDR3 is 13 residues long. CDR3 residues: CSVSGKTPYEQYF.

This chain's CDR3 is CASSPIAGGRETQYF. This chain uses TRBV7-3 with TRBJ2-5; TCRdb reports TRBD2, a call that lacks DNA to check it against. CDR3 length: 15 amino acids. Germline V gene data show CDR1 as SGHTA and CDR2 as FQGTGA.

This chain connects TRBV28 to TRBJ2-7; the D call from TCRdb, TRBD1, cannot be confirmed without DNA. Germline V CDR1 and CDR2: MDHEN, SYDVKM. This CDR3 comprises 13 residues. CDR3 amino acids: CASRSTGGYEQYF. Supplemented by reference TRBV28 and TRBJ2-7, the full variable domain reads DVKVTQSSRYLVKRTGEKVFLECVQDMDHENMFWYRQDPGLGLRLIYFSYDVKMKEKGDIPEGYSVSREKKERFSLILESASTNQTSMYLCASRSTGGYEQYFGPGTRLTVT.